This entry is about one T cell receptor (beta chain). The data stem from a study of T cell responses to AZD1222 COVID-19 vaccine. Overall study context: Analysis merged second doses at about 4 or about 12 weeks.

Repertoires were generated with immunoSEQ multiplex PCR, while TCRdb's copy carries only in-frame clones and drops some. The sample lists tens of thousands of clones, about 89% occurring once. The V end lost 5 bases, the J end lost 7 bases, and 11 bases lay between the germline ends. The CDR3 is 12 amino acids. The germline V gene encodes CDR1 MNHNS and CDR2 SASEGT. This clonotype was obtained from an adult in good health. The starting material was peripheral blood, obtained on day 0 of AZD1222 vaccination. The V and J genes are TRBV6-1 and TRBJ1-1, with D tentatively TRBD1 (5 bases). The CDR3 here is CASSTVQGEAFF. CDR3 nucleotides: TGTGCCAGCAGTACAGTTCAGGGTGAAGCTTTCTTT.